This entry is about one TCR beta chain. Generated by immunoSEQ multiplex PCR, the TCRdb table keeps only in-frame clones and is missing some. The sample has about 96,000 clones; 80% to 95% are singletons. The sample is drawn from a study of control samples from healthy donors and cancer patients. The germline V gene has CDR1 GTSNPN and CDR2 SVGIG (reference sequence). V shed 5 bases, J shed 7 bases, and the junction held 15 bases outside the gene matches. There are 16 residues in the CDR3. Sequences were obtained from blood. The sequence was collected from a young man in good health. This chain connects TRBV30 to TRBJ1-1, with 11 positions matching TRBD1. CDR3 amino acids: CAWDRSWTGGVHEAFF. CDR3 coding DNA: TGTGCCTGGGACCGGTCCTGGACAGGGGGCGTCCATGAAGCTTTCTTT.